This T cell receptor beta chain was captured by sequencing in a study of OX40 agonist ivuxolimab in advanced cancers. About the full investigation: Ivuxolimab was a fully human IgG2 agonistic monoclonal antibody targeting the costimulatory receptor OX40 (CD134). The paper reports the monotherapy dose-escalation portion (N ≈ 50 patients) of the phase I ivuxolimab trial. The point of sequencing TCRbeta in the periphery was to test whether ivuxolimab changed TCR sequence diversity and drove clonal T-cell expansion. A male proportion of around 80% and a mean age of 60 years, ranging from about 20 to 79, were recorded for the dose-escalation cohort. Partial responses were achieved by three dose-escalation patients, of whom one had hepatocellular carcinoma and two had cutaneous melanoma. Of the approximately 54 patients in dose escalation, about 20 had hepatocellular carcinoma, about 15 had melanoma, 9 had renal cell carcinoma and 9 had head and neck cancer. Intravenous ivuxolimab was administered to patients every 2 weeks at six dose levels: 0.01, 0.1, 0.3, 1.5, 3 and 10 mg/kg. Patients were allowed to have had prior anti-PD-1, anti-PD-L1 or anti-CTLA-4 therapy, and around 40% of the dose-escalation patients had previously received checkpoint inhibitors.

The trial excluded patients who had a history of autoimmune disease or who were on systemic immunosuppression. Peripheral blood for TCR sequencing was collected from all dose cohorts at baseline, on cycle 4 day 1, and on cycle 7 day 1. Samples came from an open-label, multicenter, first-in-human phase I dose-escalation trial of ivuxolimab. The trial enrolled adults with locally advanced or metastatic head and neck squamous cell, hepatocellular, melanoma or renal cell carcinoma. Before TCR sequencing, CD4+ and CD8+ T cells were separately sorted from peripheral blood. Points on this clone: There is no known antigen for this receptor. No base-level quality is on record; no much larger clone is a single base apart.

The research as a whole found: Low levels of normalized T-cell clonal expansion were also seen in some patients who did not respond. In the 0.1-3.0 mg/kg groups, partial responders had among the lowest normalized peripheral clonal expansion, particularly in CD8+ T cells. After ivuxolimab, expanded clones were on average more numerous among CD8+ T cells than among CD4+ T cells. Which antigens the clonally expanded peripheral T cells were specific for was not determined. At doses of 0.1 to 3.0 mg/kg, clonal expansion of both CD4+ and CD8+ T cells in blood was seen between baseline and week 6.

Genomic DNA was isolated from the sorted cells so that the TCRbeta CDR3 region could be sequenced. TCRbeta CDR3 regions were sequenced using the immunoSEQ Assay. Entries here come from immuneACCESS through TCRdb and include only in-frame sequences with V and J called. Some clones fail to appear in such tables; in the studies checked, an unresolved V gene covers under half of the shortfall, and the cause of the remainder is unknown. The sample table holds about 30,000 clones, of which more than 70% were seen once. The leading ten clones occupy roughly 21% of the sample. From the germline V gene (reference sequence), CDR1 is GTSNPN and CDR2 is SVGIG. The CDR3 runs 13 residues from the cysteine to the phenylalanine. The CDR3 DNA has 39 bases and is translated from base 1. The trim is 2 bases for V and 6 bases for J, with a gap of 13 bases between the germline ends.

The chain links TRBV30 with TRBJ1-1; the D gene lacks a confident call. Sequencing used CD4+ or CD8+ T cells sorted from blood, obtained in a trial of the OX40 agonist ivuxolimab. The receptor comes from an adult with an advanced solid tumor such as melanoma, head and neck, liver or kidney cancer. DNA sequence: TGTGCCTGGAGTCCAACGCGGCGCCCTGAAGCTTTCTTT. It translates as CAWSPTRRPEAFF.